This T cell receptor (beta chain) is drawn from a study of cytomegalovirus exposure and HLA in healthy donors. As for the study in general: Most donors, roughly 77% of 350 to 450 genotyped, fell in the Caucasian-associated ancestry cluster.

Donors likely had unrecorded immune exposures despite being nominally healthy when sampled. Germline V gene sequence: CDR1 KGHSH, CDR2 LQKENI. With 6 bases clipped from V and 4 bases from J, the junction kept 17 bases outside the gene matches. CDR3 length equals 18 residues. PCR used 60 Vbeta primers and 13 Jbeta primers. TCRdb keeps only in-frame clones here, not all; method: immunoSEQ multiplex PCR. Of about 120,000 clones listed, 75% to 85% were seen once; the top ten hold approximately 10%. The sample consisted of PBMCs. The chain couples TRBV18 to TRBJ2-3; TRBD1 matches at 9 bases. This TCR derives from a man aged 25-40 years in good health and CMV-seropositive. The CDR3 protein is CASSPQGTGLSLADTQYF. CDR3 bases: TGTGCCAGCTCGCCCCAGGGGACAGGGTTGTCGTTAGCAGATACGCAGTATTTT.